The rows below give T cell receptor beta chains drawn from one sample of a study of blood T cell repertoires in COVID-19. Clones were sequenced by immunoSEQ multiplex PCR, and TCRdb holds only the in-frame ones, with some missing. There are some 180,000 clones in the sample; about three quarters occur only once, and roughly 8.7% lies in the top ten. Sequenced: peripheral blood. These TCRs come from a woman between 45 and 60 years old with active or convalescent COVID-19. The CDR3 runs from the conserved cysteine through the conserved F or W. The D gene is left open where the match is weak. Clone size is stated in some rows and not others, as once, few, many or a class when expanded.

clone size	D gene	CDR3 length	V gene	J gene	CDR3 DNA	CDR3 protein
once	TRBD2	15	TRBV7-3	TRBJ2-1	TGTGCCAGCAGCGCCACTAGCGGGGTCTACAATGAGCAGTTCTTC	CASSATSGVYNEQFF
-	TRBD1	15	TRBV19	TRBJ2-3	TGTGCCAGTAGTCCTGGACAGGGAGGAGGAGATACGCAGTATTTT	CASSPGQGGGDTQYF
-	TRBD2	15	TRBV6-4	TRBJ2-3	TGTGCCAGCAGTTTCTCGGGAGGCGGCACAGATACGCAGTATTTT	CASSFSGGGTDTQYF
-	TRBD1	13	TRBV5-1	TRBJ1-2	TGCGCCAGCAGCGAACAGGGGAACTATGGCTACACCTTC	CASSEQGNYGYTF
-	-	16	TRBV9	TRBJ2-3	TGTGCCAGCAGCGTATCCCAGCGGAGGGGCACAGATACGCAGTATTTT	CASSVSQRRGTDTQYF
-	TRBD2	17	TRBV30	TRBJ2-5	TGTGCCTGGAATCTACCCGGGACTAGCGGGGGGCGAGAGACCCAGTACTTC	CAWNLPGTSGGRETQYF
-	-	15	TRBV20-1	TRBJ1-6	TGCAGTGCTAGTGGGGGCGGCAATACTGATTCACCCCTCCACTTT	CSASGGGNTDSPLHF
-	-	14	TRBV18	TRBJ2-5	TGTGCCAGCTCACTCTTACAGGGAGAGGAGACCCAGTACTTC	CASSLLQGEETQYF
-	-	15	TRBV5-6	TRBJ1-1	TGTGCCAGCAGCTGGGGGCGGGTTCCCAACACTGAAGCTTTCTTT	CASSWGRVPNTEAFF
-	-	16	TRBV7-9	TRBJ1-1	TGTGCCAGCAGCCAAACCCAGGGGATTCGGGACACTGAAGCTTTCTTT	CASSQTQGIRDTEAFF
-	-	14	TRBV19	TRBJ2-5	TGTGCCAGTAGTATAGATACAGCTATTAAGACCCAGTACTTC	CASSIDTAIKTQYF